The 9 T cell receptor beta chains below come from one sample, sequenced in a study of blood T cells in healthy people across ages. A second PCR, run for about 7 to 11 cycles, used a sample-barcoded 5' primer plus a J-beta primer mix. TCRdb independently ran MiXCR on the 5' RACE reads; one entry per CDR3 protein. The table has more than 900,000 distinct CDR3 sequences, roughly 24% seen once; the top ten hold 0.75%. Another study also made use of these data, one on T cells of mothers and their children.

Sample: blood. These receptors were collected from a girl aged 2-10 years in good health.

The rearrangement joins TRBV20-1 to TRBJ1-2; D is uncertain. V was trimmed by 3 bases and J by 6 bases, leaving 23 bases between them. The CDR3 has 16 residues. Germline CDR1 DFQATT, CDR2 SNEGSKA (reference sequence). The CDR3 loop reads CSASPRLFGRRNGYTF. Written as DNA, the CDR3 is TGCAGTGCTAGCCCTCGACTCTTTGGCAGGCGTAATGGCTACACCTTC.

The table lists this clonotype with a few counts. The chain links TRBV7-2 to TRBJ1-2, with 7 bases lining up with TRBD1. CDR1 is SGHTA and CDR2 is FQGNSA in the germline V gene. The CDR3 loop spans 14 amino acids. Germline trimming cut 1 base from V and 6 bases from J; bases unmatched to any gene: 5. The CDR3 DNA sequence: TGTGCCAGCAGCTTAGGAGGGAGGGGGCATGGCTACACCTTC. This sequence encodes CASSLGGRGHGYTF.

This clonotype was picked up a small number of times. The chain combines TRBV2 with TRBJ1-1, with unresolved D. Trimming shortened V by 6 bases and J by 6 bases, and 11 bases separated the two germline ends. The germline gives CDR1 SNHLY, CDR2 FYNNEI. This CDR3 contains 12 residues. CDR3 sequence reads: CASRLVRPEAFF. Here the CDR3 DNA reads TGTGCCAGCAGATTAGTTCGGCCTGAAGCTTTCTTT.

This clonotype was detected only a few times. This chain uses TRBV4-1 with TRBJ2-4; TRBD1 agrees at 9 bases. Trimming cost V 1 base and J 10 bases; bases outside gene matches: 5. The CDR3 loop spans 14 amino acids. In germline, CDR1 is MGHRA, CDR2 YSYEKL. For the CDR3, the DNA is TGCGCCAGCAGCCAAGTGGGACAGGGATTAATTCAGTACTTC. This gives the protein CASSQVGQGLIQYF.

This clonotype was observed at least ten times. V usage is TRBV9 and J usage is TRBJ2-5; 7 nucleotides match TRBD2. CDR3 size: 16 residues. The V gene end was trimmed by 0 bases and the J gene end by 3 bases; junction bases not matched to a gene: 8. Per germline, CDR1 SGDLS and CDR2 YYNGEE. This chain's CDR3 is CASSVVGAGNEETQYF. Written as DNA, the CDR3 is TGTGCCAGCAGCGTAGTGGGAGCGGGGAATGAAGAGACCCAGTACTTC.

V and J are TRBV20-1 and TRBJ1-4; 7 bases are shared with TRBD1. Germline V gene sequence: CDR1 DFQATT, CDR2 SNEGSKA (reference sequence). The ends lost 7 bases at V and 5 bases at J; junction bases unmatched: 10. CDR3 length: 14 amino acids. CDR3 region: CSVGQEGSNEKLFF. The CDR3 bases are TGCAGTGTTGGACAGGAAGGGTCGAATGAAAAACTGTTTTTT.

This clonotype came up a few times. This chain uses TRBV4-2 with TRBJ2-3; TRBD2 matches 8 bases. The V gene end was trimmed by 0 bases and the J gene end by 2 bases; junction bases not matched to a gene: 10. Germline assignment: CDR1 LGHNA and CDR2 YNFKEQ. The CDR3 is 18 amino acids. CDR3 loop: CASSQDRPAGAYTDTQYF. The CDR3, as DNA: TGTGCCAGCAGCCAAGATCGCCCAGCGGGGGCCTACACAGATACGCAGTATTTT.

The J gene is TRBJ2-3, the V gene TRBV9; D is ambiguous. The CDR3 runs to 15 residues. CDR1 is SGDLS and CDR2 is YYNGEE in the germline V gene. Between the trimmed V and J ends, which lost 0 bases and 0 bases, there was a span of 8 bases. The CDR3 nucleotides read TGTGCCAGCAGCGTAGATCCAGGAAGCACAGATACGCAGTATTTT. Translation gives CASSVDPGSTDTQYF.

This clonotype appeared a few times. The rearrangement links TRBV12-3 or TRBV12-4 to TRBJ1-1, with a possible D match to TRBD1 (6 bases). V lost 4 bases, J lost 5 bases, and 17 bases lay in between. The CDR3 extends over 15 amino acids. The CDR3 here is CASSWGGTGWTEAFF. CDR3 bases: TGTGCCAGCAGTTGGGGAGGCACAGGGTGGACTGAAGCTTTCTTT.